This T cell receptor (beta chain) was recorded in a study of blood T cell repertoires in COVID-19. On the study more broadly: Some COVID-19 samples were acute and others convalescent; all came from the United States, Italy and Spain. In each case, the material was cDNA or gDNA derived from T cells, B-cell-depleted T cells, or PBMCs.

Trimming cost V 7 bases and J 1 base, with 10 bases left between them. The CDR3 has 13 residues. Germline V gene sequence: CDR1 ENHRY, CDR2 SYGVKD. Original data processing: The authors estimated nucleated cell counts from reference gene primer amplification. Assay used: immunoSEQ multiplex PCR; TCRdb lists only in-frame clones, some missing. For V, J and clone size, that table is used; D and trimming come from the DNA. The table shows 100,000 to 150,000 clones, with approximately 80% occurring only once. The chain is built from TRBV10-3 and TRBJ1-1; D remains unclear. The sequence came from a man aged 35 to 55 with active or convalescent COVID-19. Sequenced sample: peripheral blood. CDR3 sequence reads: CAITYSRNTEAFF. The CDR3 nucleotides read TGTGCCATCACCTACAGCCGGAACACTGAAGCTTTCTTT.